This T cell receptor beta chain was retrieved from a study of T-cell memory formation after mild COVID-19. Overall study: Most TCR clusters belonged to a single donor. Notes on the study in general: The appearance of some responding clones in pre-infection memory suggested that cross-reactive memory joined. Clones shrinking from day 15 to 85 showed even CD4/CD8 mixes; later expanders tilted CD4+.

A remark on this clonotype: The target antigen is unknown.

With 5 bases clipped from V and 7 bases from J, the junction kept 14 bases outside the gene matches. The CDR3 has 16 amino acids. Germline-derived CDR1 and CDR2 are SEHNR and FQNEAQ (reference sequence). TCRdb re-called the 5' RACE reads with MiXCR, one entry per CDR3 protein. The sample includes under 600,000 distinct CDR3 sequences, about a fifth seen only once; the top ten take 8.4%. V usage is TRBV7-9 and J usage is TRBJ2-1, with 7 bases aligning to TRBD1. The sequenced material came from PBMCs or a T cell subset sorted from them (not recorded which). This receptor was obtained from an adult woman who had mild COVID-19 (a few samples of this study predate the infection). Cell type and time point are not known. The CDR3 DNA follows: TGTGCCAGCAGCCCCCCCGGACAGGCCTTCGGTAATGAGCAGTTCTTC. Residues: CASSPPGQAFGNEQFF.